This T cell receptor beta chain was retrieved from a study of T cell responses to AZD1222 COVID-19 vaccine. Details on this clone: Antigen: not known.

Sequenced by immunoSEQ multiplex PCR; TCRdb stores in-frame clones only, minus some. The table has about 120,000 clones, around 86% seen once. Analysis merged second doses at about 4 or about 12 weeks. Study-wide results and limits: Seropositivity was recorded at baseline in only a handful of AZD1222 recipients.

Sample: peripheral blood, taken 28 days after the second AZD1222 dose. The source is an adult who received the AZD1222 COVID-19 vaccine.

The CDR3 sequence: CASSLNRAQPQHF. For the CDR3, the DNA is TGTGCCAGCAGCTTAAACAGGGCCCAGCCCCAGCATTTT. The rearrangement joins TRBV7-2 to TRBJ1-5, with D perhaps matching TRBD1 (6 bases). Trimming took off 2 bases at V and 7 bases at J, with 9 bases between the two ends. Germline CDR1 is SGHTA and CDR2 is FQGNSA. The CDR3 loop spans 13 amino acids.